This TCR beta chain was obtained from a study of T cells in Graves' hyperthyroidism and ophthalmopathy. The authors deemed Graves' hyperthyroidism stable absent ophthalmopathy progression within 18 months. The diagnostic basis comprised clinical symptoms, serum thyroxine and TRAb, thyroid ultrasound and orbital computed tomography. Isolation of PBMCs was performed on 8.5 to 10 ml fresh peripheral blood. Regions amplified from RNA transcripts were the TCR beta CDR3 regions. Carried out on the TCR CDR3, a first-round RT-PCR used the HTBI primer set. Using its own MiXCR run on the multiplex PCR reads, TCRdb lists one record per CDR3 protein. The repertoire holds approximately 210,000 distinct CDR3 sequences, 17% seen once, with roughly 53% in the top ten. On this clonotype: Its antigen is unidentified. One end of the junction does not line up with germline, which may come from a read error.

The CDR3 totals 12 residues. Germline loops: CDR1 SGHTA, CDR2 FQGNSA. Findings of the study overall: Ophthalmopathy was model-predicted a median roughly 6.2 months pre-onset.

This chain uses TRBV7-2 with TRBJ2-3; D remains unclear. This TCR was sampled from a man in his fifties or sixties with Graves' hyperthyroidism. Specimen: blood. The CDR3 coding sequence is TGTGCCAGCAGCTCCCGGTTAGATACGCAGTATTTC. This codes for CASSSRLDTQYF.